This TCR beta chain originates from a study of shared clonotypes between healthy human individuals. At the level of the study: The study used three CD4 naive, three CD4 memory, two CD8 naive and one CD8 memory plate per donor. Study-level findings and limits: Compared with clonotypes that all four donors shared, non-shared clonotypes had lower generation probabilities. Sample collection involved blood only; tissue repertoires are likely different.

CD45RO-negative, CCR7-selected cells formed the naive CD8 fraction, which excluded terminally differentiated effector memory CD45RA+ cells. Template for every sorted-subset replicate PCR totaled approximately 0.2 ug DNA, 25,000 to 35,000 T cell genomes. This table comes from immunoSEQ multiplex PCR, and its TCRdb copy is limited to in-frame clones, with some not included. The sample lists roughly 850,000 clones, roughly 96% occurring once. In regard to this clone: What it binds is not known.

Deletions cut 4 bases from V and 8 bases from J, with 15 bases between. This CDR3 has 13 amino acids. CDR1 is SGHKS, CDR2 YYEKEE, per germline (reference sequence). Sequencing was carried out using naive CD8+ T cells sorted from blood. The clonotype originates from a man aged 30 to 39 in good health. V is TRBV5-5 and J is TRBJ1-2, with D hard to call. CDR3 loop: CASSPWAAVGYTF. Written as DNA, the CDR3 is TGTGCCAGCAGCCCCTGGGCAGCTGTCGGCTACACCTTC.